A single sample gave rise to the 8 T cell receptor beta chains below, sequenced in a study of low-dose radiotherapy and immunotherapy resistance in tumors. As for time point: after trial treatment. The treatment denotes: LDRT plus nivolumab, ipilimumab, low-dose cyclophosphamide and aspirin (RACIN trial). Gene-specific TRAV and TRBV primers were used for first-strand cDNA, covering alpha and beta chains. TCR amplification involved around 22 PCR cycles with a constant-region primer and V-primer adapter. TCRdb analysed the reads with MiXCR anew, one entry per CDR3 protein. The table lists approximately 84,000 distinct CDR3 sequences, less than 20% of them singletons. The material was PBMCs, obtained after low-dose radiotherapy plus immunotherapy. These receptors were obtained from a male donor with prostate cancer.

This clonotype has ten or more counts. The chain uses TRBV12-3 or TRBV12-4 and TRBJ1-1; D perhaps matches TRBD1 (6 bases). The CDR3 extends over 12 amino acids. Trimming took off 2 bases at V and 9 bases at J, with 10 bases between the two ends. CDR3 sequence (DNA): TGTGCCAGCAGTTTACGACAGGCCAAAGCTTTCTTT. Residues: CASSLRQAKAFF.

In this sample, this clonotype turned up once. A far more abundant clone sits one base away, making this likely a read error. The V call is TRBV12-3 or TRBV12-4, the J call TRBJ2-1, with TRBD2 matching over 7 bases. The trim removed 9 bases at V and 10 bases at J, leaving 15 bases unmatched. This CDR3 has 14 residues. DNA of the CDR3: TGTGCCAGTAACGGGGGAGGGAGAGGTTACGAGCAGTTCTTC. Protein sequence: CASNGGGRGYEQFF.

This chain connects TRBV7-2 to TRBJ2-1; D is ambiguous. From germline, CDR1 is SGHTA and CDR2 FQGNSA. This CDR3 is built from 11 residues. V shed 5 bases and J shed 5 bases, with 4 bases lying between them. The DNA of the CDR3 is TGTGCCAGCAGCCTAAACAATGAGCAGTTCTTC. Protein: CASSLNNEQFF. Drawing the rest from reference TRBV7-2 and TRBJ2-1, the complete variable domain is GAGVSQSPSNKVTEKGKDVELRCDPISGHTALYWYRQSLGQGLEFLIYFQGNSAPDKSGLPSDRFSAERTGGSVSTLTIQRTQQEDSAVYLCASSLNNEQFFGPGTRLTVL.

Ten or more counts support this clonotype. The V gene is TRBV30, the J gene TRBJ1-2; the D gene is possibly TRBD1 (5 bases). The CDR3 extends over 10 amino acids. Germline lookup yields CDR1 GTSNPN and CDR2 SVGIG (reference sequence). The ends were cut back, 3 bases at V and 7 bases at J, with 6 bases in the middle. CDR3 nucleotide sequence: TGTGCCTGGAGGAGGGGTGGCTACACCTTC. Encoded protein: CAWRRGGYTF. The variable domain in full, with the rest retrieved from reference TRBV30 and TRBJ1-2, is SQTIHQWPATLVQPVGSPLSLECTVEGTSNPNLYWYRQAAGRGLQLLFYSVGIGQISSEVPQNLSASRPQDRQFILSSKKLLLSDSGFYLCAWRRGGYTFGSGTRLTVV.

This clonotype was observed many times. The genes are TRBV20-1 and TRBJ1-2; no reliable D call. This CDR3 spans 16 amino acids. CDR1 DFQATT and CDR2 SNEGSKA come from the germline V gene (reference sequence). The V and J ends lost 2 bases and 0 bases respectively, with 16 bases between them. In DNA, the CDR3 is TGCAGTGCTAGAAATCTTGTCAGCGTTTCTAACTATGGCTACACCTTC. Translation: CSARNLVSVSNYGYTF.

In its sample, this clonotype was seen once. This is likely an artifact of a read error, given a far larger clone one base away. This chain joins TRBV28 and TRBJ2-1, with 8 bases aligning to TRBD2. J gave up 10 bases and V 2 bases, and 13 bases lay outside the gene matches. Germline CDR1 MDHEN, CDR2 SYDVKM. This CDR3 is built from 16 residues. Here the CDR3 reads CASSLGGAGARSEQFF. For the CDR3, the DNA is TGTGCCAGCAGTTTAGGTGGAGCGGGGGCTAGGTCCGAGCAGTTCTTC.

Concerning this clonotype: This likely traces to a read error, being one base from a far larger clone. The chain is built from TRBV5-4 and TRBJ2-7; TRBD2 matches at 16 bases. In germline, CDR1 is SGHNT, CDR2 YYREEE (reference sequence). This CDR3 contains 17 residues. V lost 3 bases and J lost 7; bases outside the gene matches: 10. The CDR3 sequence: CASSSGLAGGPYNEQYF. The CDR3 DNA reads as TGTGCCAGCAGCTCGGGACTAGCGGGAGGGCCTTACAATGAGCAGTACTTC. Supplemented by reference TRBV5-4 and TRBJ2-7, the full variable domain reads ETGVTQSPTHLIKTRGQQVTLRCSSQSGHNTVSWYQQALGQGPQFIFQYYREEENGRGNFPPRFSGLQFPNYSSELNVNALELDDSALYLCASSSGLAGGPYNEQYFGPGTRLTVT.

This clonotype was seen many times. The chain recombines TRBV5-6 with TRBJ2-7, with D possibly TRBD2 on 5 matching bases. The germline gives CDR1 SGHDT, CDR2 YYEEEE. V was shortened by 7 bases and J by 3 bases, with 17 bases between the two germline ends. The CDR3 is 14 residues long. The CDR3 DNA is TGTGCCAGCTACCAATCGGGGTCCTTCTACGAGCAGTACTTC. Its protein is CASYQSGSFYEQYF.